This T cell receptor beta chain was sequenced during a study of immune heterogeneity within non-small cell lung tumors. By frequency in the sample, this clonotype is medium-sized (0.01 to 0.1%). The TCR beta CDR3 region underwent multiplex PCR amplification with 32 V and 13 J primers. TCRdb called the multiplex PCR reads again in MiXCR, with one record for every CDR3 protein. The sample includes some 21,000 distinct CDR3 sequences, less than 35% seen only once; the top ten take less than 4.5%. Genomic DNA extracted from bulk tumor tissue served as template. A total of about 550 ng was used per sample. Spaced far apart, several biopsies were taken from each primary tumor during surgery. Before undergoing curative surgery, patients had newly diagnosed non-small cell lung cancer that was untreated. Per the germline V gene, CDR1 is SGHTA and CDR2 is FQGNSA. There are 15 residues in the CDR3. Trimming took off 1 base at V and 7 bases at J, with 13 bases between the two ends.

The J gene is TRBJ1-4, the V gene TRBV7-2, with a possible D match to TRBD1 (5 bases). Sequenced material: lung tumor tissue. This sequence originates from a man aged 35-49 years with non-small cell lung cancer. In DNA, the CDR3 is TGTGCCAGCAGCTTAGTAGGGGCGCCCAGTGAAAAACTGTTTTTT. Its translation: CASSLVGAPSEKLFF. Complete variable domain (other parts from reference TRBV7-2 and TRBJ1-4): GAGVSQSPSNKVTEKGKDVELRCDPISGHTALYWYRQSLGQGLEFLIYFQGNSAPDKSGLPSDRFSAERTGGSVSTLTIQRTQQEDSAVYLCASSLVGAPSEKLFFGSGTQLSVL.